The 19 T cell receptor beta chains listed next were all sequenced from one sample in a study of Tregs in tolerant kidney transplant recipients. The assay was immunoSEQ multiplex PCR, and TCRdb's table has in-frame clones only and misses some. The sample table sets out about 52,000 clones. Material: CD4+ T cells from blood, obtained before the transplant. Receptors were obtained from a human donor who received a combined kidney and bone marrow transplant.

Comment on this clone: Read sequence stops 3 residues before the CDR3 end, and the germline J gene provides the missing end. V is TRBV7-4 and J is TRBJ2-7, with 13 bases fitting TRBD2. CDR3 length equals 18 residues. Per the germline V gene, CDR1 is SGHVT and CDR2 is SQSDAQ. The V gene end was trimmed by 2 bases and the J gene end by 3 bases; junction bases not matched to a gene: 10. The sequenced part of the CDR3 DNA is TGTGCCAGCAGCTTAAGGGGGGGACTAGCGGGACCTTTCTACGAG. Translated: CASSLRGGLAGPFYE. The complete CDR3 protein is CASSLRGGLAGPFYEQYF.

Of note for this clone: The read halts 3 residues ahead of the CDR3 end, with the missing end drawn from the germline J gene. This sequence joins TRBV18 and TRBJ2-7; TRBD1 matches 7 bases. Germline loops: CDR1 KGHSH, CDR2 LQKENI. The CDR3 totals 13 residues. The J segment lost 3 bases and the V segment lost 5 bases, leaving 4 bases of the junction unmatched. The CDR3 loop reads CASSERQGYEQYF. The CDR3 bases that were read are TGTGCCAGCTCAGAGAGACAGGGCTACGAG.

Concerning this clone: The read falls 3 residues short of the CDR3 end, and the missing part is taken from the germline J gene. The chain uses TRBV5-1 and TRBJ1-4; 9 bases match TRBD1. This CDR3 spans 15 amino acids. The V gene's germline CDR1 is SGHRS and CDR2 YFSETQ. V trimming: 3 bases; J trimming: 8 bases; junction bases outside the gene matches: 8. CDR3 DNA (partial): TGCGCCAGCAGCTCGCCGGGACAGGGAGGAGAAAAA. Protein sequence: CASSSPGQGGEK. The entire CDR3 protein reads CASSSPGQGGEKLFF. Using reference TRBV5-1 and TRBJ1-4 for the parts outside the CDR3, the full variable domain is KAGVTQTPRYLIKTRGQQVTLSCSPISGHRSVSWYQQTPGQGLQFLFEYFSETQRNKGNFPGRFSGRQFSNSRSEMNVSTLELGDSALYLCASSSPGQGGEKLFFGSGTQLSVL.

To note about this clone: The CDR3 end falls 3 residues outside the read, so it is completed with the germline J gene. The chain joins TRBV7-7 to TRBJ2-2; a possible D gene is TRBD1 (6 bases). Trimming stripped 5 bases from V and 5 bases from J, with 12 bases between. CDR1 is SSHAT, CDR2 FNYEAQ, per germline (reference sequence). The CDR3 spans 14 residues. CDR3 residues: CASSQQGSTGELFF. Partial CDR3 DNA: TGTGCCAGCAGCCAACAGGGTAGTACCGGGGAG. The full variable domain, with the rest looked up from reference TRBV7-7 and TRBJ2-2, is GAGVSQSPRYKVTKRGQDVTLRCDPISSHATLYWYQQALGQGPEFLTYFNYEAQPDKSGLPSDRFSAERPEGSISTLTIQRTEQRDSAMYRCASSQQGSTGELFFGEGSRLTVL.

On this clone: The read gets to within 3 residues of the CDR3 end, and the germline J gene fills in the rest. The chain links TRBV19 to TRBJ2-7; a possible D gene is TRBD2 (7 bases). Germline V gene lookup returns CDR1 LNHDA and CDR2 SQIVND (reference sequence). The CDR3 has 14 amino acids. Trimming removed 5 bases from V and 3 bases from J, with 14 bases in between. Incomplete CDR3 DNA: TGTGCCAGTAGTCAGGCGGGGGCTATCTACGAG. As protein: CASSQAGAIYE. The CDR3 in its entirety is CASSQAGAIYEQYF.

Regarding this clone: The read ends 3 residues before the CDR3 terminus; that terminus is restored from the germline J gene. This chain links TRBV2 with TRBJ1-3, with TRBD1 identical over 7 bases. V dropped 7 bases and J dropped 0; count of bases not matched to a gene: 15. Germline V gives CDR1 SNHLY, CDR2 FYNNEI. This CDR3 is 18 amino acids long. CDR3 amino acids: CASNTPGGDSLSGNTIYF. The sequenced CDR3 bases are TGTGCCAGCAACACCCCTGGAGGGGACAGTCTCTCTGGAAACACC.

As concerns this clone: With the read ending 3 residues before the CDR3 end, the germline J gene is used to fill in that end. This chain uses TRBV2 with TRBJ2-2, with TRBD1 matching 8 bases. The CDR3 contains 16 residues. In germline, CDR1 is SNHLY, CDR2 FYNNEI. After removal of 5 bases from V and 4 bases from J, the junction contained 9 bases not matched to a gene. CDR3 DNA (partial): TGTGCCAGCAGTCCCCCCGGGACAGGAGTCACCGGGGAG. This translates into CASSPPGTGVTGE. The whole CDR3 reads CASSPPGTGVTGELFF. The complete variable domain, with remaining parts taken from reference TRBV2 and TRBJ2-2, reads EPEVTQTPSHQVTQMGQEVILRCVPISNHLYFYWYRQILGQKVEFLVSFYNNEISEKSEIFDDQFSVERPDGSNFTLKIRSTKLEDSAMYFCASSPPGTGVTGELFFGEGSRLTVL.

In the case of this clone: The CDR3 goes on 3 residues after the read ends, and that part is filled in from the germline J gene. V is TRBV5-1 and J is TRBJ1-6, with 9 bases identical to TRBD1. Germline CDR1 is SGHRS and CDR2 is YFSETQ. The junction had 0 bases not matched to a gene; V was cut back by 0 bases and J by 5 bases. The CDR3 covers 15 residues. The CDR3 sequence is CASSLGTGDNSPLHF. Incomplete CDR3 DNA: TGCGCCAGCAGCTTGGGGACAGGGGATAATTCACCC.

CDR3 DNA, as far as it was read: TGTGCCAGCAGCCTAACGGGACAGCGTGGAAACACC. Its translation: CASSLTGQRGNT. The CDR3 reads in full as CASSLTGQRGNTIYF. This chain connects TRBV11-2 to TRBJ1-3; TRBD1 matches at 7 bases. From the germline J gene comes the end of the CDR3, since the read stops 3 residues before it. The CDR3 runs to 15 residues. V was clipped by 5 bases and J by 3 bases; unmatched bases: 7. Germline loops: CDR1 SGHAT, CDR2 FQNNGV.

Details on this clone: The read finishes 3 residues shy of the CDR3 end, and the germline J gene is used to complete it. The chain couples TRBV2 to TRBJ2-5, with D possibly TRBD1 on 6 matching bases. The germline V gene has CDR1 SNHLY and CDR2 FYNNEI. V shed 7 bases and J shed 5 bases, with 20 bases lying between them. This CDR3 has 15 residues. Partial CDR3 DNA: TGTGCCAGCACCGACCTGGACAGAGAGGGGGAGACC. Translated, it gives CASTDLDREGET. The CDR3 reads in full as CASTDLDREGETQYF.

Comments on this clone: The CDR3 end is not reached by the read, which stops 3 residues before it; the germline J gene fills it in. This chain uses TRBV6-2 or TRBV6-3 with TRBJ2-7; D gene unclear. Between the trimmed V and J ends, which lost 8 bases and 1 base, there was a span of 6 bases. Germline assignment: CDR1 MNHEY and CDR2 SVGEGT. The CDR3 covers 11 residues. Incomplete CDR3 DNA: TGTGCCAGCCGCCGGTCCTACGAG. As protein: CASRRSYE. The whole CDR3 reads CASRRSYEQYF.

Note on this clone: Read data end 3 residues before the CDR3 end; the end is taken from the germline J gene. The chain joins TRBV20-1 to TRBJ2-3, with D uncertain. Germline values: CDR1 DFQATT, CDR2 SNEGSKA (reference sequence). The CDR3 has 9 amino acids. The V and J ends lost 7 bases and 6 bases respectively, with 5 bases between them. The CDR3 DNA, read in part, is TGCAGTGTAAGCGATACG. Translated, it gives CSVSDT. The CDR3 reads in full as CSVSDTQYF.

The sequenced CDR3 bases are TGTGCCAGCAGCGGCTCCGGGGGACTAGAGGGC. Translating it yields CASSGSGGLEG. The CDR3 as a whole reads CASSGSGGLEGYTF. This chain joins TRBV2 and TRBJ1-2; possibly TRBD1 for D (5 bases). The read falls 3 residues short of the CDR3 end, and the missing part is taken from the germline J gene. The CDR3 sequence is 14 residues long. The germline V gene has CDR1 SNHLY and CDR2 FYNNEI.

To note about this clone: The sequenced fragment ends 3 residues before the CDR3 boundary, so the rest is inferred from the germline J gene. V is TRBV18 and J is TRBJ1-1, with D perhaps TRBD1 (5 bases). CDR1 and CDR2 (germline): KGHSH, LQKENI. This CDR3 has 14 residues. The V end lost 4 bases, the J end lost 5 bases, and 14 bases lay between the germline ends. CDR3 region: CASSQRGGVTEAFF. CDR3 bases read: TGTGCCAGCTCACAACGGGGCGGGGTAACTGAA. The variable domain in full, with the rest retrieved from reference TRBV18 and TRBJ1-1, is NAGVMQNPRHLVRRRGQEARLRCSPMKGHSHVYWYRQLPEEGLKFMVYLQKENIIDESGMPKERFSAEFPKEGPSILRIQQVVRGDSAAYFCASSQRGGVTEAFFGQGTRLTVV.

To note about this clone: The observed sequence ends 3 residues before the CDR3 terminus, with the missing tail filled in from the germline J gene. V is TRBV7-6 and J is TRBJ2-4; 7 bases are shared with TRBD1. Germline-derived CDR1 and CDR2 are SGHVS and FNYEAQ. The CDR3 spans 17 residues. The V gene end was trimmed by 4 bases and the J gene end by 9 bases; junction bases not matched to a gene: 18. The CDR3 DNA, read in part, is TGTGCCAGCAGCTCAGCCCTGCCTGACAGGGTGGGGAGCATT. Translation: CASSSALPDRVGSI. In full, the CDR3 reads CASSSALPDRVGSIQYF.

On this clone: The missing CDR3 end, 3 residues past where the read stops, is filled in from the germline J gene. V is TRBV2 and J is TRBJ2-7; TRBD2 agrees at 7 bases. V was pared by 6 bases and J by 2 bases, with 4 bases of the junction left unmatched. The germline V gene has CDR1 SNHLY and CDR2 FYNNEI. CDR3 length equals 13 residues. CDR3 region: CASSSGLTYEQYF. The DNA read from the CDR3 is TGTGCCAGCAGCTCGGGACTAACCTACGAG. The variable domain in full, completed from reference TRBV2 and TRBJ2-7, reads EPEVTQTPSHQVTQMGQEVILRCVPISNHLYFYWYRQILGQKVEFLVSFYNNEISEKSEIFDDQFSVERPDGSNFTLKIRSTKLEDSAMYFCASSSGLTYEQYFGPGTRLTVT.

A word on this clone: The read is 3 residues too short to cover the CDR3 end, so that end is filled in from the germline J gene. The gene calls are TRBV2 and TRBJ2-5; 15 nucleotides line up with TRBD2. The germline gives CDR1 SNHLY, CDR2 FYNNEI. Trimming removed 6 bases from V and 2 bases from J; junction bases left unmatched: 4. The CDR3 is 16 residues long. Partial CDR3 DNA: TGTGCCAGCAGCAACGGACTAGCGGGGGGGCAAGAGACC. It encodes CASSNGLAGGQET. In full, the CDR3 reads CASSNGLAGGQETQYF. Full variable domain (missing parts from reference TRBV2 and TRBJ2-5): EPEVTQTPSHQVTQMGQEVILRCVPISNHLYFYWYRQILGQKVEFLVSFYNNEISEKSEIFDDQFSVERPDGSNFTLKIRSTKLEDSAMYFCASSNGLAGGQETQYFGPGTRLLVL.

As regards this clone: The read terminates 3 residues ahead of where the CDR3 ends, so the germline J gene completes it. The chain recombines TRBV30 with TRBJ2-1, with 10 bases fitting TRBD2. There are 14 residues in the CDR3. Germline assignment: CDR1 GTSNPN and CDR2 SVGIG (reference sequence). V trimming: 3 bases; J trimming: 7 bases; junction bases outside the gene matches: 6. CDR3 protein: CAWRWLAGENEQFF. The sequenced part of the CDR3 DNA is TGTGCCTGGAGGTGGCTAGCGGGAGAGAATGAG.

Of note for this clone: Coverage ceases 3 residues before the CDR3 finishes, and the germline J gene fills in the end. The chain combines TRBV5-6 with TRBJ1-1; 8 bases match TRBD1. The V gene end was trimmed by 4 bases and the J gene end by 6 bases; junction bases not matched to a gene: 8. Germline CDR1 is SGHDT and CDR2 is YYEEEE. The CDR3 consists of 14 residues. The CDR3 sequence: CASSPRTGRPEAFF. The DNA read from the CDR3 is TGTGCCAGCAGCCCAAGGACAGGGCGACCTGAA.